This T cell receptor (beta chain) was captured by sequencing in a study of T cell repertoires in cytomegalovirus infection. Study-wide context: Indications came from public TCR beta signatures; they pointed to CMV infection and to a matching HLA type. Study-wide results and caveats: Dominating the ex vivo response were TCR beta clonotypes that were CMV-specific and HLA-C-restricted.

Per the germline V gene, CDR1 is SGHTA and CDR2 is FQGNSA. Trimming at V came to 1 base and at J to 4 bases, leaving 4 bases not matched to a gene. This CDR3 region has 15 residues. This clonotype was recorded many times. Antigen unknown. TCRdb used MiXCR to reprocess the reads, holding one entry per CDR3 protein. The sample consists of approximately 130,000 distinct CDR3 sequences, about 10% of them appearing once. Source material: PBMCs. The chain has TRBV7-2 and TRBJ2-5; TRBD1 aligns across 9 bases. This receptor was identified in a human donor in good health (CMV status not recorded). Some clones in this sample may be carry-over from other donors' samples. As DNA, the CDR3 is TGTGCCAGCAGCTTAGACAGGGGGCGCGTAGAGACCCAGTACTTC. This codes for CASSLDRGRVETQYF.